This TCR beta chain was sequenced during a study of shared clonotypes between healthy human individuals. Background on the study: The donor pool was made up of a couple of women and a few men aged 18 to 49.

The study drew its donors from healthy HIV-negative adults without recent acute infections or vaccinations. Subsets obtained from CD4+ cells comprised CD45RA+ naive and CD45RA-negative memory cells. The V gene's germline CDR1 is SGHRS and CDR2 YFSETQ. J lost 4 bases, V lost 5 bases, and 7 bases had no gene match. The CDR3 extends over 16 amino acids. Profiled with immunoSEQ multiplex PCR; TCRdb holds only in-frame clones, not every one. The sample has fewer than 3 million clones, less than 95% seen once. The origin of this receptor is a young man in good health. Some clones in this sample may be carry-over from other donors' samples. The specimen sequenced was naive CD4+ T cells from PBMCs. The subset denotes: CD45RA+ positively selected. This chain uses TRBV5-1 with TRBJ2-3, with 13 bases lining up with TRBD2. CDR3 residues: CASRPGTSGAPDTQYF. The DNA for the CDR3 is TGCGCCAGCAGACCCGGGACTAGCGGGGCCCCAGATACGCAGTATTTT.